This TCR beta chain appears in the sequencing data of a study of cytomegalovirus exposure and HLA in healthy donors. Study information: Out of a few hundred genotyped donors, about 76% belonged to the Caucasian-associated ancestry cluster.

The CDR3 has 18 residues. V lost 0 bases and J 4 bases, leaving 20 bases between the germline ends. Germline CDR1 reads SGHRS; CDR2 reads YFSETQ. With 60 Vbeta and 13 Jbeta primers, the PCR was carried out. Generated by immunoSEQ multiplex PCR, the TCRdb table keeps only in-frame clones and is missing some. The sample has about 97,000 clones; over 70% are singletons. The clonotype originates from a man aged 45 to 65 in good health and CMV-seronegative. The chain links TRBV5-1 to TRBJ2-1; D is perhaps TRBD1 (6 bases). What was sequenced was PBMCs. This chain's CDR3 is CASSLEVPGHPPYNEQFF. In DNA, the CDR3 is TGCGCCAGCAGCTTGGAGGTTCCGGGACATCCACCATACAATGAGCAGTTCTTC.